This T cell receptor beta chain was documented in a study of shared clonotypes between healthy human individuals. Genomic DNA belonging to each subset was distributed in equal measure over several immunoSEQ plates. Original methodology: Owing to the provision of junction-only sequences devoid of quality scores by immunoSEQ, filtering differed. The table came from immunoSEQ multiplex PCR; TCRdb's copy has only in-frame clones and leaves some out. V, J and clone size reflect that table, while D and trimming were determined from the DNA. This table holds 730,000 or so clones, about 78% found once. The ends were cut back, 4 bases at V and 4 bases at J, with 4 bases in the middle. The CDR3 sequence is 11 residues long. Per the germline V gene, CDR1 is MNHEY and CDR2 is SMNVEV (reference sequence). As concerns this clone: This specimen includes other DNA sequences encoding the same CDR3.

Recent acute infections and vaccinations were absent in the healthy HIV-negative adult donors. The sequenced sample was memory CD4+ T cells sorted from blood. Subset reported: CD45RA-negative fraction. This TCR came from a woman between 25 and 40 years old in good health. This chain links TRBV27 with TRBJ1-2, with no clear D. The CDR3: CASSSGYGYTF. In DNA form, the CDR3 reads TGTGCCAGCAGTTCGGGCTATGGCTACACCTTC.